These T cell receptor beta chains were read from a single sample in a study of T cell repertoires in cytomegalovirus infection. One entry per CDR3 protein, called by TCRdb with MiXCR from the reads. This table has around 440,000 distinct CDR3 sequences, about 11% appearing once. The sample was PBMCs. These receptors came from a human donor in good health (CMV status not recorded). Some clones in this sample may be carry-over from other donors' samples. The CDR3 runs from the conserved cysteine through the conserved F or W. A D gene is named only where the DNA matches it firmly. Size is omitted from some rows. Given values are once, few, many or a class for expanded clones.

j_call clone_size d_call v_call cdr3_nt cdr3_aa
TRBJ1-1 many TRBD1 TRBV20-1 TGCAGTGCCAAAAAAACTGACAGGGGAACGGACACTGAAGCTTTCTTT CSAKKTDRGTDTEAFF
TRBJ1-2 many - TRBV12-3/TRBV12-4 TGTGCCAGCAGTTTCACGGGGGCTTCGGGCTACACCTTC CASSFTGASGYTF
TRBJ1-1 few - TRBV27 TGTGCCAGCAGTCGGGGGGGGAATGAAGCTTTCTTT CASSRGGNEAFF
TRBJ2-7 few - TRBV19 TGTGCCAGTAGTATCGGGACACCTTCCTACGAGCAGTACTTC CASSIGTPSYEQYF
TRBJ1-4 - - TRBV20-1 TGCAGTGCTCAGGGAGTCAACCACGGAAAACTGTTTTTT CSAQGVNHGKLFF
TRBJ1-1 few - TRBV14 TGTGCCAGCAGCCAAGCATTGAGGGTCACTGAAGCTTTCTTT CASSQALRVTEAFF
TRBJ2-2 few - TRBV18 TGTGCCAGCTCACCTCGGACGGTCGGCAACACCGGGGAGCTGTTTTTT CASSPRTVGNTGELFF
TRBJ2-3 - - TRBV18 TGTGCCAGCTCACCGGGGGGAGTCGGCACAGATACGCAGTATTTT CASSPGGVGTDTQYF
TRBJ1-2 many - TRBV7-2 TGTGCCAGCAGCCGTTTGGCAGGGGCTGATGGCTACACCTTC CASSRLAGADGYTF
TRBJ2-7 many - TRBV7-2 TGTGCCAGCAGCATCCCCGGGACGCTGAGCTCCTACGAGCAGTACTTC CASSIPGTLSSYEQYF
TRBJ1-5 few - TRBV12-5 TGTGCTAGTGGACCTGGAGGTGAGCCCCAGCATTTT CASGPGGEPQHF
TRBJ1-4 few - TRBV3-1 TGTGCCAGCAGCCCCTTGACAGGCTCTGGGGCAACTAATGAAAAACTGTTTTTT CASSPLTGSGATNEKLFF
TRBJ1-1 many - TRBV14 TGTGCCAGCAGCCAAGATGGATGGGGTAGCGGGAGGGACACTGAAGCTTTCTTT CASSQDGWGSGRDTEAFF
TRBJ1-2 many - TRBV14 TGTGCCAGCAGCGGGGGTGGGACGCGCTATGGCTACACCTTC CASSGGGTRYGYTF
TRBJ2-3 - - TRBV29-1 TGCAGCGGAGAGGATGTCAGGGGAGGAGCAGATACGCAGTATTTT CSGEDVRGGADTQYF
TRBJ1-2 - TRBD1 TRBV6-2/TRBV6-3 TGTGCCAGCTTAGCCCGCGACAGGGGTTTTCTAAGAGGCTACACCTTC CASLARDRGFLRGYTF
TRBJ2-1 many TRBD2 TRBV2 TGTGCCAGAGGTCGTCTAGCGGGAGGACAGGAGTACAATGAGCAGTTCTTC CARGRLAGGQEYNEQFF
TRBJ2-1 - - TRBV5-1 TGCGCCAGCAGCTTGGCCTCCCCGTATGAGCAGTTCTTC CASSLASPYEQFF
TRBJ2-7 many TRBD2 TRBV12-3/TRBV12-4 TGTGCCAGCAGCCAAAGCGGGAGAACCTACGAGCAGTACTTC CASSQSGRTYEQYF
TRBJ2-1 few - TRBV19 TGTGCCAGTAAGGAGGCCTCGAACTCCTACAATGAGCAGTTCTTC CASKEASNSYNEQFF
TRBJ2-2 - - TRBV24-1 TGTGCCACCAGTGACCCAAACAGGGCTACCACCGGGGAGCTGTTTTTT CATSDPNRATTGELFF
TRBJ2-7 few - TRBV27 TGTGCCAGCAGTTTAGAGGGGGGGCTCGAGCAGTACTTC CASSLEGGLEQYF
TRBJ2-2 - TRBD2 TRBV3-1 TGTGCCAGCAGCCAAGAAATGGTAGCGGGAGGGCCCGGGGAGCTGTTTTTT CASSQEMVAGGPGELFF
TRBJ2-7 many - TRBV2 TGTGCCAGCACGACGGGCTACGAGCAGTACTTC CASTTGYEQYF
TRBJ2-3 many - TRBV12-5 TGTGCTAGTGGTTTATATGGGAGCACAGATACGCAGTATTTT CASGLYGSTDTQYF
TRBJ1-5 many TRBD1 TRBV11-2 TGTGCCAGCAGCCCGACAGGGATGCGCAATCAGCCCCAGCATTTT CASSPTGMRNQPQHF
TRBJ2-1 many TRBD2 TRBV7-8 TGTGCCAGCAGCTTAGTACTAGCGGGAGATCATGAGCAGTTCTTC CASSLVLAGDHEQFF
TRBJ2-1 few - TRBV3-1 TGTGCCAGCAGCCAGATTCTAGCATCGAGGGGCAATGAGCAGTTCTTC CASSQILASRGNEQFF
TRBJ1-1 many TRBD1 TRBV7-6 TGTGCCAGCAGCTTGACAGGGGGCAACACTGAAGCTTTCTTT CASSLTGGNTEAFF
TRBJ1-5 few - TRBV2 TGTGCCAGCAGTATAATCGGGAGTCAGCCCCAGCATTTT CASSIIGSQPQHF
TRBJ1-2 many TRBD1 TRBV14 TGTGCCAGCAGCCATCCGGGACAGGGATACTATGGCTACACCTTC CASSHPGQGYYGYTF
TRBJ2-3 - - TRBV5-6 TGTGCCAGCAGCTTGGAGGGACGCACAGATACGCAGTATTTT CASSLEGRTDTQYF
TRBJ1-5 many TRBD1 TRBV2 TGTGCCAGCAGTAACGACAGGGGGAGCAGTCAGCCCCAGCATTTT CASSNDRGSSQPQHF
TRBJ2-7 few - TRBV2 TGTGCCAGCAGTGAACGGCAGATCTCCTACGAGCAGTACTTC CASSERQISYEQYF
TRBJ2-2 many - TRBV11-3 TGTGCCAGCAGCCCTGGTGGGTTCGGGGAGCTGTTTTTT CASSPGGFGELFF
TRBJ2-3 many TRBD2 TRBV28 TGTGCCAGCAGTTTGGACGGACTAGCGGGGAGCACAGATACGCAGTATTTT CASSLDGLAGSTDTQYF
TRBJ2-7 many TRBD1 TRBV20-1 TGCAGAGTTCCAGACAGGGGGAGATCCTACGAGCAGTACTTC CRVPDRGRSYEQYF
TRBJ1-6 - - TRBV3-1 TGTGCCAGCAGCCAAGTCTCCGGCTCGGGGGACCTCCACTTT CASSQVSGSGDLHF
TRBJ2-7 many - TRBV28 TGTGCCAGCAGACAGTCCGCCTCTAACGAGCAGTACTTC CASRQSASNEQYF
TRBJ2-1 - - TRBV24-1 TGTGCCACCAGTGATTTCTACACCGAAAGGGCAAATGAGCAGTTCTTC CATSDFYTERANEQFF